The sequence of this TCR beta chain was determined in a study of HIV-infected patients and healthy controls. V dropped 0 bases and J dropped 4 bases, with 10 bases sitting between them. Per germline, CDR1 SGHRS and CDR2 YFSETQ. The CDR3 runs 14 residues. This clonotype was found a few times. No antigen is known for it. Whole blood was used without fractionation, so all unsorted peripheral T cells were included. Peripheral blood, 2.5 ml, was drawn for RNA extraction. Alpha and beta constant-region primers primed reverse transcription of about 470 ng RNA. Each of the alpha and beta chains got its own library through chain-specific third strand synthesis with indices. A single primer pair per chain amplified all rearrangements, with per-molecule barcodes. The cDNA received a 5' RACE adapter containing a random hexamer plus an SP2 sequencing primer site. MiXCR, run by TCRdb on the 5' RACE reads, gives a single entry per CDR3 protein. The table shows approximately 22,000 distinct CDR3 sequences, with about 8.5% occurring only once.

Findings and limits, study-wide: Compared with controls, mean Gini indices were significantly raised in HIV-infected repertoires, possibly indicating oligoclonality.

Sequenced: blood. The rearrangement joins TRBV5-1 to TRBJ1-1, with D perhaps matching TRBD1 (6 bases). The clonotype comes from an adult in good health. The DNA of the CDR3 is TGCGCCAGCAGCTTGGACAGGGAAGGCACTGAAGCTTTCTTT. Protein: CASSLDREGTEAFF.